This T cell receptor beta chain was obtained from a study of T cell responses to AZD1222 COVID-19 vaccine. The repertoire was sequenced with immunoSEQ multiplex PCR; TCRdb's copy has only in-frame clones and lacks some. The table has 130,000 or so clones, roughly 89% seen once. Germline V lookup: CDR1 SGHNT, CDR2 YYREEE (reference sequence). The V gene end was trimmed by 2 bases and the J gene end by 5 bases; junction bases not matched to a gene: 3. This CDR3 comprises 13 residues. Study outcomes and limitations: Repertoires were obtained solely post-peak T cell response. Increased Spike-specific TCR breadth and depth were observed after two AZD1222 doses. Recipients of AZD1222 seropositive at baseline numbered only five or six.

Turning to this clone: The antigen remains undetermined.

The specimen was peripheral blood, collected on day 0 of MenACWY control vaccination. This receptor was taken from an adult in good health. V is TRBV5-4 and J is TRBJ2-7, with 8 bases that match TRBD1. The DNA of the CDR3 is TGTGCCAGCAGCTTCGGACAGGGACACGAGCAGTACTTC. Residues: CASSFGQGHEQYF.